This T cell receptor beta chain was sequenced in a study of T-cell reconstitution after alpha-beta-depleted transplantation in children. Library preparation (for TCRbeta) was performed with unique molecular identifiers. TCRdb called the PCR reads again in MiXCR, with one record for every CDR3 protein. The sample includes approximately 590,000 distinct CDR3 sequences, about 11% of them seen just once. There are a few counts of this clonotype. The V end lost 0 bases, the J end lost 7 bases, and 24 bases lay between the germline ends. Per the germline V gene, CDR1 is SGHAT and CDR2 is FQDESV (reference sequence). The CDR3 totals 18 residues.

This chain links TRBV11-1 with TRBJ2-5, with a weak D call TRBD1 (6 bases). The sample here was PBMCs from the stem cell graft donor, taken from the stem cell graft. The source of this sequence is a human donor who donated a stem cell graft to a child with acute myeloid leukemia. The CDR3 DNA is TGTGCCAGCAGCTTAGCCCAGGGGTTGCCAGACCCCCCTAGGACCCAGTACTTC. Translation gives CASSLAQGLPDPPRTQYF.